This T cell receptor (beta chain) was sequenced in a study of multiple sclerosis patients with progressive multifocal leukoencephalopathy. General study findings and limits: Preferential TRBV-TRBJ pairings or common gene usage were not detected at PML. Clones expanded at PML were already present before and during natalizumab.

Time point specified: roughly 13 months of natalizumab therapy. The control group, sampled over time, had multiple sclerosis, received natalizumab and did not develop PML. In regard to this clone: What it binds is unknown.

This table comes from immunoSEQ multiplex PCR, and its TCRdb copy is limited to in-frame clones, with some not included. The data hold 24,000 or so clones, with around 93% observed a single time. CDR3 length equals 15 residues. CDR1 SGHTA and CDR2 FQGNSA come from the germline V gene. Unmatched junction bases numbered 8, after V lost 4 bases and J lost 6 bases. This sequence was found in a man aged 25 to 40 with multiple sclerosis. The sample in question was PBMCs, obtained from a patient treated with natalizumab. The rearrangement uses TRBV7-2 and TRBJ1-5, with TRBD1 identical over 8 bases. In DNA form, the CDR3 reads TGTGCCAGCAGCTCCGCCCCAGGGGGCCTTCAGCCCCAGCATTTT. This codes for CASSSAPGGLQPQHF.